Many counts were recorded for the clone carrying this T cell receptor (beta chain). The antigen remains unidentified. Deletions cut 6 bases from V and 7 bases from J, with 15 bases between. The length of the CDR3 is 13 residues. CDR1 and CDR2 (germline): SNHLY, FYNNEI. Absence of ophthalmopathy progression within 18 months defined stable Graves' hyperthyroidism. Uncontrolled infection, other autoimmune disease, pregnancy or lactation led to exclusion. The entry originates in a study of T cells in Graves' hyperthyroidism and ophthalmopathy. The study's findings and limits: Blood also showed most of the thyroid clonotypes that were expanded above 0.001.

Amplification yielded TCR beta CDR3 regions, with RNA transcripts as the source. The primer set for the first-round RT-PCR of the TCR CDR3 was HTBI. TCRdb reanalysed the multiplex PCR reads using MiXCR and keeps one entry per CDR3 protein. The data contain 600,000 to 750,000 distinct CDR3 sequences, roughly 17% of them singletons. The receptor was derived from a man aged 50 to 60 with Graves' hyperthyroidism. The sample taken for sequencing was blood. This chain joins TRBV2 and TRBJ1-2; D gene ambiguous. This CDR3 is CASSREGSGGYTF. CDR3 sequence (DNA): TGTGCCAGCAGCCGAGAAGGGAGCGGTGGCTACACCTTC.